The 26 T cell receptor beta chains listed next were all sequenced from one sample in a study of cytomegalovirus exposure and HLA in healthy donors. The PCR contained 60 Vbeta and 13 Jbeta primers. Sequencing used immunoSEQ multiplex PCR; TCRdb keeps in-frame clones, though not all of them. The sample consists of around 83,000 clones, around 80% of them appearing once. Sequencing used PBMCs. Every receptor here comes from a male donor in good health and CMV-seropositive.

The chain uses TRBV13 and TRBJ2-5; D uncertain. Judging by the DNA end, TRBJ2-7 fits better; the J call may be wrong. This CDR3 comprises 14 residues. Germline CDR1 reads PRHDT; CDR2 reads FYEKMQ (reference sequence). CDR3 DNA sequence: TGTGCCAGCAGCTTAGAAGGCAGATACTACGAGCAGTACTTC. Its protein is CASSLEGRYYEQYF.

Worth noting for this clone: This CDR3 is also generated by other DNA sequences in the sample. The V call is TRBV30, the J call TRBJ2-7; tentatively, D is TRBD2 (6 bases). V dropped 1 base and J dropped 3 bases, with 7 bases sitting between them. Germline assignment: CDR1 GTSNPN and CDR2 SVGIG (reference sequence). CDR3 length equals 12 residues. The CDR3 region is CAWSGGGYEQYF. The CDR3 bases are TGTGCCTGGAGTGGGGGAGGCTACGAGCAGTACTTC.

This chain uses TRBV6-5 with TRBJ2-2, with D possibly matching TRBD2 (5 bases). Trimming removed 7 bases from V and 5 bases from J, with 14 bases in between. The CDR3 totals 14 residues. Germline CDR1 and CDR2: MNHEY and SVGAGI. CDR3 sequence reads: CASITRTHTGELFF. The CDR3 DNA is TGTGCCAGCATTACCAGGACTCATACCGGGGAGCTGTTTTTT.

The chain couples TRBV5-4 to TRBJ2-4, with TRBD1 as a possible D gene (5 bases). Germline CDR1 reads SGHNT; CDR2 reads YYREEE (reference sequence). Deletions cut 4 bases from V and 0 bases from J, with 14 bases between. The CDR3 is 16 residues long. DNA of the CDR3: TGTGCCAGCAGCCTCGGACAAGCGATAGCCAAAAACATTCAGTACTTC. Its translation: CASSLGQAIAKNIQYF.

V gene TRBV27 combines with J gene TRBJ2-7, with unresolved D. Trimming pared 5 bases from V and 2 bases from J, leaving 16 bases between. The germline CDR1 and CDR2 sequences are MNHEY and SMNVEV (reference sequence). The CDR3 has 15 residues. The chain's CDR3 is CASSLSPPSTYEQYF. CDR3 in DNA: TGTGCCAGCAGTCTAAGCCCCCCGTCCACCTACGAGCAGTACTTC.

The CDR3 DNA follows: TGTGCCAGCAGTATAGGTTCGGGCACTGAAGCTTTCTTT. Translated: CASSIGSGTEAFF. The V gene is TRBV6-4, the J gene TRBJ1-1, with unresolved D. The CDR3 has 13 residues. CDR1 MRHNA and CDR2 SNTAGT come from the germline V gene. Trimming shortened V by 5 bases and J by 4 bases, and 11 bases separated the two germline ends.

This sequence joins TRBV7-9 and TRBJ2-5; 11 bases agree with TRBD2. The CDR3 spans 16 residues. CDR1 and CDR2 from the germline V gene are SEHNR and FQNEAQ (reference sequence). The ends lost 2 bases at V and 5 bases at J; junction bases unmatched: 7. CDR3 sequence: CASSLKLAGGGETQYF. The CDR3 nucleotides read TGTGCCAGCAGCTTAAAGCTAGCGGGAGGCGGGGAGACCCAGTACTTC.

The V gene is TRBV5-4, the J gene TRBJ1-2; TRBD1 matches 11 bases. This CDR3 contains 14 residues. Germline V gene lookup returns CDR1 SGHNT and CDR2 YYREEE (reference sequence). V lost 0 bases to trimming and J lost 8 bases; unmatched junction nucleotides: 3. The CDR3 loop reads CASSLAGTGGGYTF. The CDR3 DNA sequence: TGTGCCAGCAGCTTGGCCGGGACAGGGGGGGGCTACACCTTC.

This clone appeared once. CDR3 in amino acids: CASIHGGTASQPQHF. The DNA for the CDR3 is TGTGCCAGTATACATGGGGGGACGGCTAGTCAGCCCCAGCATTTT. The rearrangement uses TRBV19 and TRBJ1-5; maybe TRBD1 (5 bases). The V end was cut by 7 bases, the J end by 6 bases, with 19 bases between. The CDR3 runs 15 residues. Germline CDR1 and CDR2: LNHDA and SQIVND (reference sequence).

Only a few counts were recorded for this clone. V is TRBV30 and J is TRBJ1-2; D ambiguous. This CDR3 spans 11 amino acids. The germline V gene encodes CDR1 GTSNPN and CDR2 SVGIG (reference sequence). Trimming pared 0 bases from V and 7 bases from J, leaving 6 bases between. CDR3 nucleotides: TGTGCCTGGAGTGTACCCGGTGGCTACACCTTC. It codes for CAWSVPGGYTF.

V usage is TRBV29-1 and J usage is TRBJ1-1, with a weak D call TRBD1 (5 bases). Germline assignment: CDR1 SQVTM and CDR2 ANQGSEA. The V end lost 7 bases, the J end lost 5 bases, and 14 bases lay between the germline ends. The CDR3 consists of 12 residues. CDR3 coding DNA: TGCAGCGGCAGTCGGGGGGGAACTGAAGCTTTCTTT. Encoded protein: CSGSRGGTEAFF.

The chain couples TRBV27 to TRBJ1-6, with 9 bases aligning to TRBD1. J gave up 7 bases and V 3 bases, and 7 bases lay outside the gene matches. This CDR3 is 16 amino acids long. CDR1 MNHEY and CDR2 SMNVEV come from the germline V gene (reference sequence). The CDR3, as DNA: TGTGCCAGCAGTTTGGAACAGGGGGCCGGAAATTCACCCCTCCACTTT. It codes for CASSLEQGAGNSPLHF.

V gene TRBV28 combines with J gene TRBJ1-5, with D possibly matching TRBD1 (6 bases). The CDR3 contains 16 residues. V lost 7 bases, J lost 0 bases, and 16 bases lay in between. Per the germline V gene, CDR1 is MDHEN and CDR2 is SYDVKM. CDR3 sequence: CASKRLGGYSNQPQHF. The CDR3 bases are TGTGCCAGCAAACGGTTAGGGGGATATAGCAATCAGCCCCAGCATTTT. Full variable domain (rest looked up from reference TRBV28 and TRBJ1-5): DVKVTQSSRYLVKRTGEKVFLECVQDMDHENMFWYRQDPGLGLRLIYFSYDVKMKEKGDIPEGYSVSREKKERFSLILESASTNQTSMYLCASKRLGGYSNQPQHFGDGTRLSIL.

The V gene is TRBV27, the J gene TRBJ2-7; 7 bases match TRBD2. This CDR3 contains 14 residues. V gave up 6 bases and J gave up 4 bases; unmatched junction bases: 9. Germline V CDR1 and CDR2: MNHEY, SMNVEV (reference sequence). CDR3 bases: TGTGCCAGCAGCCCCGGGACTAACATTTACGAGCAGTACTTC. Translating gives CASSPGTNIYEQYF.

The rearrangement joins TRBV29-1 to TRBJ2-1, with a tentative D call TRBD2 (6 bases). Germline values: CDR1 SQVTM, CDR2 ANQGSEA. Trimming removed 4 bases at V and 6 bases at J, with 10 bases between. The CDR3 spans 12 residues. The CDR3 is CSVVSGFNEQFF. Written as DNA, the CDR3 is TGCAGCGTTGTTAGCGGCTTCAATGAGCAGTTCTTC.

The genes are TRBV29-1 and TRBJ2-1; 9 bases agree with TRBD1. The V gene's germline CDR1 is SQVTM and CDR2 ANQGSEA. The CDR3 consists of 14 residues. V gave up 6 bases and J gave up 6 bases; unmatched junction bases: 9. CDR3 DNA: TGCAGCGTGAAGACAGGGGGAAACCTCAATGAGCAGTTCTTC. Its translation is CSVKTGGNLNEQFF.

V and J are TRBV27 and TRBJ2-7; a possible D gene is TRBD1 (6 bases). V dropped 3 bases and J dropped 3 bases, with 12 bases sitting between them. The CDR3 is 14 amino acids. Germline assignment: CDR1 MNHEY and CDR2 SMNVEV (reference sequence). CDR3 bases: TGTGCCAGCAGTTTTTCCGGGACACACTACGAGCAGTACTTC. Protein sequence: CASSFSGTHYEQYF.

The chain's CDR3 is CSVEGWGGLAKNIQYF. The CDR3 bases are TGCAGCGTTGAAGGATGGGGAGGGCTAGCCAAAAACATTCAGTACTTC. The chain couples TRBV29-1 to TRBJ2-4; 7 bases line up with TRBD2. This CDR3 has 16 amino acids. Per the germline V gene, CDR1 is SQVTM and CDR2 is ANQGSEA. The trim removed 1 base at V and 0 bases at J, leaving 6 bases unmatched.

The chain joins TRBV5-6 to TRBJ2-1, with D unclear. Germline V lookup: CDR1 SGHDT, CDR2 YYEEEE. There are 16 residues in the CDR3. The V end was cut by 4 bases, the J end by 0 bases, with 14 bases between. Written as DNA, the CDR3 is TGTGCCAGCAGCCCCAGTGGGCGCCTCTCCTACAATGAGCAGTTCTTC. Translating it yields CASSPSGRLSYNEQFF.

This chain uses TRBV2 with TRBJ1-5; TRBD1 matches at 8 bases. The germline V gene has CDR1 SNHLY and CDR2 FYNNEI. This CDR3 has 14 amino acids. Trimming removed 6 bases from V and 8 bases from J; junction bases left unmatched: 9. The CDR3 bases are TGTGCCAGCAGCGGACAGGGTCGCGGAGAGCCCCAGCATTTT. Its protein product is CASSGQGRGEPQHF.

The J gene is TRBJ2-1, the V gene TRBV6-6, with TRBD2 matching over 15 bases. The CDR3 runs 15 residues. From germline, CDR1 is MNHNY and CDR2 SVGAGI (reference sequence). Unmatched junction bases numbered 5, after V lost 7 bases and J lost 7 bases. The CDR3: CASTKGLAGGNEQFF. DNA for the CDR3: TGTGCCAGCACGAAAGGACTAGCGGGAGGGAATGAGCAGTTCTTC.

The genes are TRBV2 and TRBJ1-1, with D possibly being TRBD1 (6 bases). Germline V gives CDR1 SNHLY, CDR2 FYNNEI. This CDR3 has 12 residues. V was clipped by 6 bases and J by 3 bases, with 8 bases between them. The CDR3 DNA follows: TGTGCCAGCAGCCGACAGGACACTGAAGCTTTCTTT. Translation gives CASSRQDTEAFF.

V and J are TRBV6-5 and TRBJ2-1; D is undetermined. V dropped 2 bases and J dropped 8 bases, with 4 bases sitting between them. The germline V gene encodes CDR1 MNHEY and CDR2 SVGAGI. The CDR3 is 11 residues long. CDR3 amino acids: CASSYRDEQFF. For the CDR3, the DNA is TGTGCCAGCAGTTACCGGGATGAGCAGTTCTTC.

This chain links TRBV13 with TRBJ2-2; D is uncertain. V lost 0 bases and J lost 4, with 6 bases in between. Looked up from germline, CDR1 is PRHDT and CDR2 is FYEKMQ (reference sequence). The CDR3 length is 14 residues. DNA of the CDR3: TGTGCCAGCAGCTTAGGCCCTGTCACCGGGGAGCTGTTTTTT. Translation gives CASSLGPVTGELFF.

The chain is built from TRBV28 and TRBJ1-1; the D is unclear. This CDR3 is 12 amino acids long. V lost 5 bases and J lost 7, with 11 bases in between. The germline gives CDR1 MDHEN, CDR2 SYDVKM. The CDR3 DNA reads TGTGCCAGCAGTCCTGACTGGGTTGAAGCTTTCTTT. Translating gives CASSPDWVEAFF.

The CDR3 DNA follows: TGTGCCATCAGTGAGTCAGAAGCGGGAGGGCTTCAAGAGACCCAGTACTTC. Protein sequence: CAISESEAGGLQETQYF. The chain combines TRBV10-3 with TRBJ2-5; 10 nucleotides match TRBD2. The CDR3 totals 17 residues. The germline gives CDR1 ENHRY, CDR2 SYGVKD. J was trimmed by 2 bases and V by 0 bases; bases with no gene match: 6.